The subject of this entry is one TCR beta chain. The data were taken from a study of OX40 agonist ivuxolimab in advanced cancers. Using immunoSEQ multiplex PCR, the repertoire was profiled, and TCRdb retains in-frame clones only, with some absent. The top ten hold 20% to 30% of the sample, which has approximately 82,000 clones, 84% seen once. The CDR3 contains 15 residues. Germline values: CDR1 MDHEN, CDR2 SYDVKM. The V end lost 6 bases, the J end lost 0 bases, and 14 bases lay between the germline ends. The chain has TRBV28 and TRBJ1-2; TRBD1 might be the D (5 bases). The sequence was collected from an adult with an advanced solid tumor such as melanoma, head and neck, liver or kidney cancer. The sample was CD4+ or CD8+ T cells sorted from blood, taken in a trial of the OX40 agonist ivuxolimab. CDR3 loop: CASSRSDTSNYGYTF. The CDR3 DNA reads TGTGCCAGCAGCCGATCGGACACATCTAACTATGGCTACACCTTC.